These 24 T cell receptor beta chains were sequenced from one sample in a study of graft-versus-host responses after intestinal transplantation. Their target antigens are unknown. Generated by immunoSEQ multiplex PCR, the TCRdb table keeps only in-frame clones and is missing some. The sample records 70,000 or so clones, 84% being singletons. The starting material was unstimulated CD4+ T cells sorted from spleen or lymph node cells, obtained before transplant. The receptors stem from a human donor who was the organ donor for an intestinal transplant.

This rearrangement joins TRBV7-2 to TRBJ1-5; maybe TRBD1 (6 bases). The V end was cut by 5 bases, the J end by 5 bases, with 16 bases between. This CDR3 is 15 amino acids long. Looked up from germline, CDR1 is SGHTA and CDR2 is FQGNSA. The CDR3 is CASSDRTGWDQPQHF. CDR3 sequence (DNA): TGTGCCAGCAGCGATAGAACAGGGTGGGATCAGCCCCAGCATTTT.

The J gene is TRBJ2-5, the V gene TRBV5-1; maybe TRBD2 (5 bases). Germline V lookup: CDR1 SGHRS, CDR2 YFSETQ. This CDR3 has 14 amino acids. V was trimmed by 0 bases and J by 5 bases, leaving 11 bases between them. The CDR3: CASSLGPPGETQYF. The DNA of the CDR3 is TGCGCCAGCAGCTTGGGGCCCCCGGGGGAGACCCAGTACTTC.

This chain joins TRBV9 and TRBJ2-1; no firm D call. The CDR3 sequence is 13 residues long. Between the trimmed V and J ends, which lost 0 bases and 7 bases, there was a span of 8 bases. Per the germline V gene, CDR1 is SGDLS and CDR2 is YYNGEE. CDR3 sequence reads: CASSVVTANEQFF. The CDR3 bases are TGTGCCAGCAGCGTAGTCACCGCGAATGAGCAGTTCTTC.

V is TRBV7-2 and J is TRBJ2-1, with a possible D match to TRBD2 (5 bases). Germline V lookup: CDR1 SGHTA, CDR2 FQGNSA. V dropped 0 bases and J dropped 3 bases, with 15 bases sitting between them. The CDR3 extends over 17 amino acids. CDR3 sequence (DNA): TGTGCCAGCAGCTTAGCGCTCTGGGGTAGCGACTACAATGAGCAGTTCTTC. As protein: CASSLALWGSDYNEQFF.

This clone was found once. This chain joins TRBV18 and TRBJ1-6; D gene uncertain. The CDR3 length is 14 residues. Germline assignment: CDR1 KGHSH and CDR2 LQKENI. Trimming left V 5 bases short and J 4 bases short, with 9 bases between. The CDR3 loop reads CASSSAGYNSPLHF. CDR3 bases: TGTGCCAGCTCATCTGCAGGATATAATTCACCCCTCCACTTT.

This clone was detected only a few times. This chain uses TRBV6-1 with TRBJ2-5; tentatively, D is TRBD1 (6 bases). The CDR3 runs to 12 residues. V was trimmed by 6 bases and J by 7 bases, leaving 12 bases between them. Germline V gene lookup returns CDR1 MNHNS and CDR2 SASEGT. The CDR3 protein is CASRGQGWTQYF. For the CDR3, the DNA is TGTGCCAGCAGGGGACAAGGGTGGACCCAGTACTTC.

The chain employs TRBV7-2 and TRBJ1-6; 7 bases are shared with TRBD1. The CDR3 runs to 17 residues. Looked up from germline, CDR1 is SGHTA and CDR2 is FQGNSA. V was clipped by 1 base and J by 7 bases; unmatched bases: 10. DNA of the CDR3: TGTGCCAGCAGCTTAGTCGGGACAGTCTATAAGAATTCACCCCTCCACTTT. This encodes CASSLVGTVYKNSPLHF.

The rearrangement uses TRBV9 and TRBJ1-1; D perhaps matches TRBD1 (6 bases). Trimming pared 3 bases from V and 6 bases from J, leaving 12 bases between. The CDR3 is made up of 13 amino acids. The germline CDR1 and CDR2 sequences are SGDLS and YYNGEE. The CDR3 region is CASSAADSPEAFF. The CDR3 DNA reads TGTGCCAGCAGCGCTGCGGACAGTCCTGAAGCTTTCTTT.

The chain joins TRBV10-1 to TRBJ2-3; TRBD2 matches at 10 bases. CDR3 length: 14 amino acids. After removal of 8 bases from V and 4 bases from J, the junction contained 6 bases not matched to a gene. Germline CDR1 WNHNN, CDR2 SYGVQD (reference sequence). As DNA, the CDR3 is TGCGCCAGCGGCAGCGGGGGGGAGCCAGATACGCAGTATTTT. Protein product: CASGSGGEPDTQYF.

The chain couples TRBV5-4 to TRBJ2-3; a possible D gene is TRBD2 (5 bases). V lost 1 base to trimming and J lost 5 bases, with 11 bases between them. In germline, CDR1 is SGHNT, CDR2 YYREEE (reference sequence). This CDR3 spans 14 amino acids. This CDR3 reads CASSLPGFIDTQYF. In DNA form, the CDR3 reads TGTGCCAGCAGCTTGCCGGGGTTTATAGATACGCAGTATTTT.

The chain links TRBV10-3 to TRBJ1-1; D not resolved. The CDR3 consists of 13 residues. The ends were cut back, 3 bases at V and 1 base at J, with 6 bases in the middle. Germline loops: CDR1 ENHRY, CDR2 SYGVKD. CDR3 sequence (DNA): TGTGCCATCAGTGAACGGGGGAACACTGAAGCTTTCTTT. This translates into CAISERGNTEAFF.

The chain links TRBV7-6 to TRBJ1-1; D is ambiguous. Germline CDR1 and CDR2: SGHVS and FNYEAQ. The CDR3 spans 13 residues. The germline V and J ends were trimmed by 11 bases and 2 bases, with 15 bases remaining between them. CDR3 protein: CASSFGRNTEAFF. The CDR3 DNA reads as TGTGCCTCCTCCTTTGGGAGAAACACTGAAGCTTTCTTT.

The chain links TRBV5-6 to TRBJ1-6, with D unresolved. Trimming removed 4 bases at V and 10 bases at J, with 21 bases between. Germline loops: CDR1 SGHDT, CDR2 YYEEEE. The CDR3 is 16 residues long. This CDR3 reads CASSPLAGRSGSPLHF. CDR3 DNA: TGTGCCAGCAGCCCCTTAGCGGGCAGGAGTGGCTCACCCCTCCACTTT. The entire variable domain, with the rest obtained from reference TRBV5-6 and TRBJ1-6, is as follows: DAGVTQSPTHLIKTRGQQVTLRCSPKSGHDTVSWYQQALGQGPQFIFQYYEEEERQRGNFPDRFSGHQFPNYSSELNVNALLLGDSALYLCASSPLAGRSGSPLHFGNGTRLTVT.

As DNA, the CDR3 is TGTGCCAGCAACAGGGGTTCCTCCTACGAGCAGTACGTC. Its protein product is CASNRGSSYEQYV. The chain links TRBV6-1 to TRBJ2-7, with 7 bases fitting TRBD1. CDR3 size: 13 residues. Germline V gene lookup returns CDR1 MNHNS and CDR2 SASEGT. With V trimmed by 7 bases and J by 0 bases, 3 bases remained unmatched.

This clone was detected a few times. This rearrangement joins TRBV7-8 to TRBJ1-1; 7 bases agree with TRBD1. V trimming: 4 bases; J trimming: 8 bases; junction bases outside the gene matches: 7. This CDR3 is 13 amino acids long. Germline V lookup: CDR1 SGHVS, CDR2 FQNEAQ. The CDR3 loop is CASSYQDRREAFF. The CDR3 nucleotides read TGTGCCAGCAGCTACCAGGACAGGCGGGAAGCTTTCTTT. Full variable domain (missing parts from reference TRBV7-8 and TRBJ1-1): GAGVSQSPRYKVAKRGQDVALRCDPISGHVSLFWYQQALGQGPEFLTYFQNEAQLDKSGLPSDRFFAERPEGSVSTLKIQRTQQEDSAVYLCASSYQDRREAFFGQGTRLTVV.

The CDR3 here is CASILDSGGRTGELFF. The CDR3, as DNA: TGCGCCAGCATCCTCGACAGCGGGGGGAGGACCGGGGAGCTGTTTTTT. The chain couples TRBV5-1 to TRBJ2-2; the match to TRBD2 covers 9 bases. This CDR3 is built from 16 residues. The J segment lost 5 bases and the V segment lost 6 bases, leaving 11 bases of the junction unmatched. Germline assignment: CDR1 SGHRS and CDR2 YFSETQ. Variable domain in full (rest from reference TRBV5-1 and TRBJ2-2): KAGVTQTPRYLIKTRGQQVTLSCSPISGHRSVSWYQQTPGQGLQFLFEYFSETQRNKGNFPGRFSGRQFSNSRSEMNVSTLELGDSALYLCASILDSGGRTGELFFGEGSRLTVL.

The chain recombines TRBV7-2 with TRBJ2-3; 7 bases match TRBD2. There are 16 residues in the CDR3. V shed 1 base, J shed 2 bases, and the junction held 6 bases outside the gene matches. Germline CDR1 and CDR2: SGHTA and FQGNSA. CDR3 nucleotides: TGTGCCAGCAGCTTAGGCGCGGCGGGGGTCACAGATACGCAGTATTTT. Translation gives CASSLGAAGVTDTQYF.

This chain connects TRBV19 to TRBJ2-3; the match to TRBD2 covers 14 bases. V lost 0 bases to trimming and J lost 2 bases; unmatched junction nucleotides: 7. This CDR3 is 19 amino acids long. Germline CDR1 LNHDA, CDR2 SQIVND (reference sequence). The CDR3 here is CASSIDLRTSGGITDTQYF. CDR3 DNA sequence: TGTGCCAGTAGTATAGATCTGAGGACTAGCGGGGGGATCACAGATACGCAGTATTTT.

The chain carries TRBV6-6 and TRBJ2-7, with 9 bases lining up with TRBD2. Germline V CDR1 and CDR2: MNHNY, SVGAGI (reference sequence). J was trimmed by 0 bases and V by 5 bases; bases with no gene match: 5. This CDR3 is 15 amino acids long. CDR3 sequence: CASSTTSGSSYEQYV. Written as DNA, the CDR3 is TGTGCCAGCAGTACAACTAGCGGGTCCTCCTACGAGCAGTACGTC.

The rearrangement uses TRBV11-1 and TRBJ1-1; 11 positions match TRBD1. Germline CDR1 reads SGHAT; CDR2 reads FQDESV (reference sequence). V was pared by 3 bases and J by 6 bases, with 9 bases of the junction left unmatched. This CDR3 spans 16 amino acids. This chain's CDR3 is CASSFRGQGAFAEAFF. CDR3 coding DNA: TGTGCCAGCAGCTTTCGAGGACAGGGGGCGTTCGCTGAAGCTTTCTTT.

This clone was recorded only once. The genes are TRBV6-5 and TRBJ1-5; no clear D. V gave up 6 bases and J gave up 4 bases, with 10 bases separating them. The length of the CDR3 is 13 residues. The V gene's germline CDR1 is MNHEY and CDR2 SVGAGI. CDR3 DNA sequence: TGTGCCAGCAGCCTCCTCGAGAATCAGCCCCAGCATTTT. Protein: CASSLLENQPQHF.

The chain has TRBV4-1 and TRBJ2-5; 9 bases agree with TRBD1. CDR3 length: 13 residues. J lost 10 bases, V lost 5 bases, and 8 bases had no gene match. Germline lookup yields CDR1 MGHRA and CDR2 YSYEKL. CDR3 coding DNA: TGCGCCAGCAGCTTTGAGACAGGGGGGGTCCAGTACTTC. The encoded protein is CASSFETGGVQYF.

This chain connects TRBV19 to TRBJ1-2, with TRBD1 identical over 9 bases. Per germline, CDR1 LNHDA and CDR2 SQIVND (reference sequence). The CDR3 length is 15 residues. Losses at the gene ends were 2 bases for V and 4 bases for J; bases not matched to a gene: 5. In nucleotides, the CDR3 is TGTGCCAGTAGTATAAAGGACAGGGGCACCTATGGCTACACCTTC. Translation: CASSIKDRGTYGYTF.

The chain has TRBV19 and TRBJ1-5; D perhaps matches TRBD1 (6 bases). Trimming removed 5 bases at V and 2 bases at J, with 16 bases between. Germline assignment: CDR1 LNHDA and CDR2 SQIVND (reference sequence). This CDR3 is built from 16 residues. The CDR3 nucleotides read TGTGCCAGTAGTCCAAGCAGGGGATACGGCAATCAGCCCCAGCATTTT. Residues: CASSPSRGYGNQPQHF.